This T cell receptor (beta chain) is drawn from a study of blood T cell repertoires in COVID-19. Study overall: Acute-phase and convalescent COVID-19 samples originated in the United States, Italy and Spain. PBMCs, B-cell-depleted T cells, or T cells provided the cDNA or gDNA that made up the material.

Germline V gene sequence: CDR1 SGHAT, CDR2 FQDESV (reference sequence). Trimming cost V 7 bases and J 12 bases; bases outside gene matches: 12. This CDR3 has 13 residues. Original data processing: Quantification of nucleated cells was approximated via reference gene primer amplification. TCRdb's copy holds only in-frame clones and misses some; the assay was immunoSEQ multiplex PCR. V, J and clone size derive from that table, while D and trimming were established from the DNA sequence. The repertoire holds 240,000 or so clones, with 88% as singletons. The receptor was isolated from a woman aged 40 to 50 who had recovered from COVID-19. Source material: peripheral blood. The V call is TRBV11-1, the J call TRBJ2-1, with TRBD2 identical over 7 bases. CDR3: CASTAFRGVGQFF. CDR3 DNA: TGTGCCAGCACCGCGTTCCGGGGGGTCGGGCAGTTCTTC. The entire variable domain, with the rest obtained from reference TRBV11-1 and TRBJ2-1, is as follows: EAEVAQSPRYKITEKSQAVAFWCDPISGHATLYWYRQILGQGPELLVQFQDESVVDDSQLPKDRFSAERLKGVDSTLKIQPAELGDSAMYLCASTAFRGVGQFFGPGTRLTVL.